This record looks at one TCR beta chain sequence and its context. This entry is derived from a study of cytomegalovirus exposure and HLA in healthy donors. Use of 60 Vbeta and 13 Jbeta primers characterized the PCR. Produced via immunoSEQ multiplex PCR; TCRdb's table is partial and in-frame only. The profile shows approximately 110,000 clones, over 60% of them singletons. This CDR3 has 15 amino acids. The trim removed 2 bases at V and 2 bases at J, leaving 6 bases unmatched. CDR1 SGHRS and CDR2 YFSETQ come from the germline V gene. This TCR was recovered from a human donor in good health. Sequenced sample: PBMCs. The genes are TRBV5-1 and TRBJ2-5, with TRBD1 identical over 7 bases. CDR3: CASSFSGTAQETQYF. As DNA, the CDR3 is TGCGCCAGCAGCTTTTCCGGGACAGCACAAGAGACCCAGTACTTC.